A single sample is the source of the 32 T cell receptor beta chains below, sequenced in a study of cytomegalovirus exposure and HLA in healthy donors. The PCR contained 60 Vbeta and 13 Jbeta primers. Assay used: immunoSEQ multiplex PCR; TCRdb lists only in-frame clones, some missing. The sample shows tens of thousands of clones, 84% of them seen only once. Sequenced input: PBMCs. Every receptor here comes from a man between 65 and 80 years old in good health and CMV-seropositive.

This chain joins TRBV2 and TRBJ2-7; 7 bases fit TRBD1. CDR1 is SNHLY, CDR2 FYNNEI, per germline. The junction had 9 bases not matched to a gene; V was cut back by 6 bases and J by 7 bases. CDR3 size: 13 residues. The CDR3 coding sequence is TGTGCCAGCAGGTCCCGACAGGGTGGAGAGCAGTACTTC. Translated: CASRSRQGGEQYF.

Written as DNA, the CDR3 is TGTGCCAGCAGCTTCGTGGTGCAGGGCTACAATGAGCAGTTCTTC. Translated: CASSFVVQGYNEQFF. This sequence joins TRBV7-2 and TRBJ2-1, with D perhaps TRBD1 (5 bases). The CDR3 extends over 15 amino acids. V lost 3 bases and J 3 bases, leaving 12 bases between the germline ends. The germline CDR1 and CDR2 sequences are SGHTA and FQGNSA.

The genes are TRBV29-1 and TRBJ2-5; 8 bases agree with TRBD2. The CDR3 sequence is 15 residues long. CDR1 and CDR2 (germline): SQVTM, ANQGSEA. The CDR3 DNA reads TGCAGTTCTGATGTGGCGGGGGGTCTCCAAGAGACCCAGTACTTC. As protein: CSSDVAGGLQETQYF. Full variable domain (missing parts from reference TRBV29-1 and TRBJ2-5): SAVISQKPSRDICQRGTSLTIQCQVDSQVTMMFWYRQQPGQSLTLIATANQGSEATYESGFVIDKFPISRPNLTFSTLTVSNMSPEDSSIYLCSSDVAGGLQETQYFGPGTRLLVL.

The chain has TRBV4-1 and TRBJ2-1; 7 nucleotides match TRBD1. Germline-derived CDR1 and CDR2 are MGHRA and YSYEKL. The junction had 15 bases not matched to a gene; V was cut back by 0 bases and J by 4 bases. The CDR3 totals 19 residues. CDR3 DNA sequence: TGCGCCAGCAGCCAAGACCGCATAAAAAACCGGGACAGATACAATGAGCAGTTCTTC. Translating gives CASSQDRIKNRDRYNEQFF.

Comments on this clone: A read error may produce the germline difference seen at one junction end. CDR3 DNA: TGTGCCAGCAGCTACTCGGACAGACAAACCTTCTACGAGCAGTACTTC. It is translated as CASSYSDRQTFYEQYF. The J gene is TRBJ2-7, the V gene TRBV6-6, with D tentatively TRBD1 (6 bases). The CDR3 extends over 16 amino acids. The V gene's germline CDR1 is MNHNY and CDR2 SVGAGI (reference sequence).

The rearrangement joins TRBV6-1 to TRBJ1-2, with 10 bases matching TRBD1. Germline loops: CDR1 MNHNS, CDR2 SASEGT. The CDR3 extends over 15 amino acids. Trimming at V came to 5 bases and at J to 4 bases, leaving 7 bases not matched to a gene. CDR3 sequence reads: CASSNPTGGSYGYTF. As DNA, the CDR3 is TGTGCCAGCAGTAACCCGACAGGGGGCAGCTATGGCTACACCTTC.

The CDR3 DNA is TGTGCCAGCAGTTCAGCCCAGGCGGGGAACACTGAAGCTTTCTTT. This encodes CASSSAQAGNTEAFF. The chain links TRBV28 to TRBJ1-1; D is ambiguous. CDR1 is MDHEN, CDR2 SYDVKM, per germline. The CDR3 length is 15 residues. V shed 4 bases and J shed 1 base, with 13 bases lying between them. Looking up the rest from reference TRBV28 and TRBJ1-1 gives the full variable domain: DVKVTQSSRYLVKRTGEKVFLECVQDMDHENMFWYRQDPGLGLRLIYFSYDVKMKEKGDIPEGYSVSREKKERFSLILESASTNQTSMYLCASSSAQAGNTEAFFGQGTRLTVV.

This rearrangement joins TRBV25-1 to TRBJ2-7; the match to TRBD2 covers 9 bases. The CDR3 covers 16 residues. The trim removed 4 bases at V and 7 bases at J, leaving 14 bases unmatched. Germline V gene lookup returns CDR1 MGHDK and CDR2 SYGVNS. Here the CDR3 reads CASSAVGTSPSGEQYF. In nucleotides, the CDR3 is TGTGCCAGCAGTGCCGTTGGGACTAGCCCTTCGGGGGAGCAGTACTTC.

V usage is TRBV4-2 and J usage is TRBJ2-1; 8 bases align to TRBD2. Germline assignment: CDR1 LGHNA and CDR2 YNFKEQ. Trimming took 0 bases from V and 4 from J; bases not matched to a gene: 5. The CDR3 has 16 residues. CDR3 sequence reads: CASSQDSSGPYNEQFF. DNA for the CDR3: TGTGCCAGCAGCCAAGATTCTAGCGGGCCTTACAATGAGCAGTTCTTC.

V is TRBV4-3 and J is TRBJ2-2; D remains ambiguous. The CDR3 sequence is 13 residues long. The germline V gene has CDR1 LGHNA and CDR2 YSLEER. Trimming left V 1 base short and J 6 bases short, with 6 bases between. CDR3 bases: TGCGCCAGCAGCCAAGTCAATCCCGGGGAGCTGTTTTTT. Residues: CASSQVNPGELFF.

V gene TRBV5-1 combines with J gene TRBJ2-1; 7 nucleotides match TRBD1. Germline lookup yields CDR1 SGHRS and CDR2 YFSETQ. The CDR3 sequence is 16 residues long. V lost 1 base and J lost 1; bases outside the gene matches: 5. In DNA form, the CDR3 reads TGCGCCAGCAGCTTGACCCCGGGACAGTCCTACAATGAGCAGTTCTTC. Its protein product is CASSLTPGQSYNEQFF.

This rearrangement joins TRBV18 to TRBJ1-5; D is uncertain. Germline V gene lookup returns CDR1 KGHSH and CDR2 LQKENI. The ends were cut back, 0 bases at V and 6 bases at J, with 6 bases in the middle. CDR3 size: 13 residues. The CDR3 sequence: CASSPPGVQPQHF. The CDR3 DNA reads TGTGCCAGCTCACCACCGGGCGTTCAGCCCCAGCATTTT.

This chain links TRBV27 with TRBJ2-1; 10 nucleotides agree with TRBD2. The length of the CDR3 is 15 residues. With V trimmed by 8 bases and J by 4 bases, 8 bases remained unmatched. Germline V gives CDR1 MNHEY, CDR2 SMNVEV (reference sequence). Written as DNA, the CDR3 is TGTGCCAGCGGGACCGGGACTAGCGAATACAATGAGCAGTTCTTC. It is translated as CASGTGTSEYNEQFF.

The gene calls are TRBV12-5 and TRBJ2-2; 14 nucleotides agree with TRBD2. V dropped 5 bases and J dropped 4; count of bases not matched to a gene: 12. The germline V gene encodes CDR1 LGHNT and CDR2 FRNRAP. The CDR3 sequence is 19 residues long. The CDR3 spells CASGPSTSGGAMGTGELFF. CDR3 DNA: TGTGCTAGTGGTCCCTCGACTAGCGGGGGGGCCATGGGCACCGGGGAGCTGTTTTTT.

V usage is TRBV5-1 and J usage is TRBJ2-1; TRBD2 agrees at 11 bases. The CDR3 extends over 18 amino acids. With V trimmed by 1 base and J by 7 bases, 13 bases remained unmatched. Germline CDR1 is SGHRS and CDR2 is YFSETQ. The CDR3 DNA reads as TGCGCCAGCAGCTTGACGGGGCTAGCGGGAGGCCGTAGGAATGAGCAGTTCTTC. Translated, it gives CASSLTGLAGGRRNEQFF.

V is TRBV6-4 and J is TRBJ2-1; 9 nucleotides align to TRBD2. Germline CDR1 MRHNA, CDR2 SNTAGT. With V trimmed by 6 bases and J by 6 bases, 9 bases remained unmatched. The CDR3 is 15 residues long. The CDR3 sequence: CASSPTGTSRNEQFF. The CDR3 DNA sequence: TGTGCCAGCAGCCCCACCGGGACTAGCCGCAATGAGCAGTTCTTC.

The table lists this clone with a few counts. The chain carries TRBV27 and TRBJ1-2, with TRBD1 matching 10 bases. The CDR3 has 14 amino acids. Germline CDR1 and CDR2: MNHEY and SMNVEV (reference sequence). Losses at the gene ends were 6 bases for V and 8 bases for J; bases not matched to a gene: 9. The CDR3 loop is CASRRTGGRSGYTF. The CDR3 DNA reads TGTGCCAGCAGAAGGACAGGGGGACGAAGCGGCTACACCTTC.

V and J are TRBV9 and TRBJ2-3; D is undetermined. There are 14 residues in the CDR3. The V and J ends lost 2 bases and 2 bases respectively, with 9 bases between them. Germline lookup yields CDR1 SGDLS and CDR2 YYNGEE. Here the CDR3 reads CASSVGTATDTQYF. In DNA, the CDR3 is TGTGCCAGCAGCGTTGGTACAGCCACAGATACGCAGTATTTT.

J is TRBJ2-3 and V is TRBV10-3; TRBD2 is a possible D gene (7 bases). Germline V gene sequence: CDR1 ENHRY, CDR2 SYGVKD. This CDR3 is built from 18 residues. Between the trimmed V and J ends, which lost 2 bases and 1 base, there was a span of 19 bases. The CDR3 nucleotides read TGTGCCATCAGTGAGAGCTTAGGGGGGGATGGGGGCACAGATACGCAGTATTTT. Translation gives CAISESLGGDGGTDTQYF.

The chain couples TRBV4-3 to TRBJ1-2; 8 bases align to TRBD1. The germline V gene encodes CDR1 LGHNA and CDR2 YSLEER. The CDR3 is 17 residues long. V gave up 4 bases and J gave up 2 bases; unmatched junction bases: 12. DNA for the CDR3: TGCGCCAGCAGCCCGGACAGGGTGAAGAGAACCAACTATGGCTACACCTTC. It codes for CASSPDRVKRTNYGYTF.

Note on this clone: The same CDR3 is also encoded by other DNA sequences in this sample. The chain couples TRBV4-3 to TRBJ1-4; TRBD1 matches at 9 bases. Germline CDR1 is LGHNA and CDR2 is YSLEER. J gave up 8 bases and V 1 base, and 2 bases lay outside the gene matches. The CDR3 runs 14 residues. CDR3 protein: CASSQGQGGEKLFF. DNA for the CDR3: TGCGCCAGCAGCCAAGGACAGGGGGGCGAAAAACTGTTTTTT.

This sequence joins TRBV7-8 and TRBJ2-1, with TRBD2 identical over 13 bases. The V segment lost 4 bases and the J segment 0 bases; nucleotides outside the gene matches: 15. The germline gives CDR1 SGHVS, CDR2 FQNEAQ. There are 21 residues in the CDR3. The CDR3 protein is CASSSYLPGLAGRSSYNEQFF. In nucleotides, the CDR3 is TGTGCCAGCAGCTCTTATTTACCGGGACTAGCGGGGAGAAGCTCCTACAATGAGCAGTTCTTC.

The CDR3 coding sequence is TGTGCCACCCAATTAGCGGGAGACTACGAGCAGTACTTC. It encodes CATQLAGDYEQYF. The chain couples TRBV10-3 to TRBJ2-7; TRBD2 matches at 9 bases. The CDR3 is 13 residues long. CDR1 and CDR2 (germline): ENHRY, SYGVKD. V was pared by 10 bases and J by 3 bases, with 7 bases of the junction left unmatched.

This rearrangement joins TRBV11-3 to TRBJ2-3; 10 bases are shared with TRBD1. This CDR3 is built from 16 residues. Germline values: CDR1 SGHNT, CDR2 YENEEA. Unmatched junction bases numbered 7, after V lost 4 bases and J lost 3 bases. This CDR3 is CASSSWDRGSTDTQYF. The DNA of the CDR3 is TGTGCCAGCAGCTCCTGGGACAGGGGATCTACAGATACGCAGTATTTT.

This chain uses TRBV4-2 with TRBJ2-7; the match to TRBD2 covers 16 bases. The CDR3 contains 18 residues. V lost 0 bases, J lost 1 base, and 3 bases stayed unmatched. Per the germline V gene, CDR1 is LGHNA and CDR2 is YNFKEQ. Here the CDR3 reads CASSQDQGLAGGSYEQYF. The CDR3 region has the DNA TGTGCCAGCAGCCAAGATCAGGGACTAGCGGGAGGGTCCTACGAGCAGTACTTC.

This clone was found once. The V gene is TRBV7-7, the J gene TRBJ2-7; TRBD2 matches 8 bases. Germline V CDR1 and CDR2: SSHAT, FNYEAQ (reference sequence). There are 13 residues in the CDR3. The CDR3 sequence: CASSGGEGYEQYF. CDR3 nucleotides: TGTGCTAGCTCGGGGGGGGAAGGATACGAGCAGTACTTC.

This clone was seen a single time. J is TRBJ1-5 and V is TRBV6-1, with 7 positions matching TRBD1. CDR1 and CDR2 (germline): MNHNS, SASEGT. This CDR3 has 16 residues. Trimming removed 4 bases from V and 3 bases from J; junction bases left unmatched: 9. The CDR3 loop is CASSGGGRGNNQPQHF. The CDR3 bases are TGTGCCAGCAGTGGAGGGGGCAGGGGGAACAATCAGCCCCAGCATTTT.

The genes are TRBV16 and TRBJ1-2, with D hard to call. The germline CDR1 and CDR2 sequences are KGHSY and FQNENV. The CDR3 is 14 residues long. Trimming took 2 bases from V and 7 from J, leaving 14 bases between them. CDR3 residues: CASSQREGVPGYTF. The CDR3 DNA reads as TGTGCCAGCAGCCAACGGGAGGGCGTGCCTGGCTACACCTTC.

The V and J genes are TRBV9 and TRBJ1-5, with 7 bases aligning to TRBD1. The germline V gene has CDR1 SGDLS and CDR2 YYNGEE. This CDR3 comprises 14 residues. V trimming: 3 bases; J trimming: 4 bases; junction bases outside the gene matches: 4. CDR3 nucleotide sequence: TGTGCCAGCAGCGAGGGGACAGTTAATCAGCCCCAGCATTTT. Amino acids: CASSEGTVNQPQHF.

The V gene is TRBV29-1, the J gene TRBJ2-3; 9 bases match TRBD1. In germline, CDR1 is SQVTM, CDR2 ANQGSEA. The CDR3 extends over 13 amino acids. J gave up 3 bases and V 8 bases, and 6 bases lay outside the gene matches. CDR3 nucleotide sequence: TGCAGCCTGGGGACAGGGATGACAGATACGCAGTATTTT. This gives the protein CSLGTGMTDTQYF.

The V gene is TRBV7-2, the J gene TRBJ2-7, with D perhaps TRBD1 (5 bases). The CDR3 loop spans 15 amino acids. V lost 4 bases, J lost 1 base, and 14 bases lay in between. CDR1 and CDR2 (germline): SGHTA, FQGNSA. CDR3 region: CASSSPGLLSYEQYF. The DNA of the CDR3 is TGTGCCAGCAGCTCACCAGGGTTACTGTCCTACGAGCAGTACTTC.

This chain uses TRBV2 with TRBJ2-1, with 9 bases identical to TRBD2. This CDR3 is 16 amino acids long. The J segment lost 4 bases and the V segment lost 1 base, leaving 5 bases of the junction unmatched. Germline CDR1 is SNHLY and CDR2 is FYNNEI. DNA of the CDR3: TGTGCCAGCAGTGAAGAGGCTAGCGGGGTGTACAATGAGCAGTTCTTC. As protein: CASSEEASGVYNEQFF.